The 16 T cell receptor beta chains reported below all come from one sample, sequenced in a study of tumor-infiltrating lymphocytes in primary liver carcinoma. RNA was extracted from whole blood without cell sorting, alongside germline DNA. Total RNA amounting to about 520 ng was the source from which TCR beta cDNA was made with a constant-region primer. Libraries of TCR beta came from three nested multiplex PCR rounds with slightly modified ARM-PCR. PCR rounds one and two used TRBV1-TRBV30 forward primers with a C-beta reverse primer for 10 cycles each. TCRdb ran MiXCR on the multiplex PCR reads and lists one entry per CDR3 protein. In the table there are 310,000 or so distinct CDR3 sequences, 45% to 70% of which are singletons. Sequencing used peripheral blood. Every receptor here comes from a young woman with primary liver carcinoma and hepatitis B virus infection.

This clonotype has ten or more counts. This chain links TRBV6-1 with TRBJ2-5, with D unresolved. Germline assignment: CDR1 MNHNS and CDR2 SASEGT. V lost 8 bases to trimming and J lost 3 bases, with 7 bases between them. The CDR3 is made up of 11 amino acids. In nucleotides, the CDR3 is TGTGCCAGCCTGCGTGAAGAGACCCAGTACTTC. The encoded protein is CASLREETQYF.

On this clonotype itself: This may arise from a read error, as a much more abundant clone is one base away. V usage is TRBV12-3 or TRBV12-4 and J usage is TRBJ2-5, with a tentative D call TRBD1 (6 bases). V was pared by 1 base and J by 10 bases, with 13 bases between. The CDR3 loop spans 13 amino acids. CDR3 nucleotides: TGTGCCAGCAGTTTAGGTACAGGGATGGTCCAGTACTTC. Amino acid sequence: CASSLGTGMVQYF.

In this sample, this clonotype turned up once. One base away lies a much larger clone, so this may be a sequencing read error. The chain has TRBV6-2 or TRBV6-3 and TRBJ2-7; D ambiguous. Germline CDR1 MNHEY, CDR2 SVGEGT. This CDR3 is 13 amino acids long. V was trimmed by 7 bases and J by 3 bases, leaving 13 bases between them. The CDR3, as DNA: TGTGCCAGCACCACGACTGTCCGCTACGAGCAGTACTTC. It encodes CASTTTVRYEQYF.

Only a few counts were recorded for this clonotype. The V call is TRBV12-3 or TRBV12-4, the J call TRBJ2-7, with a possible D match to TRBD1 (6 bases). The CDR3 extends over 11 amino acids. Trimming shortened V by 6 bases and J by 9 bases, and 12 bases separated the two germline ends. Here the CDR3 reads CASSATGRQYF. The DNA of the CDR3 is TGTGCCAGCAGCGCCACAGGGAGGCAGTACTTC.

The chain carries TRBV24-1 and TRBJ2-5; TRBD1 matches at 7 bases. The CDR3 runs to 13 residues. With V trimmed by 6 bases and J by 3 bases, 3 bases remained unmatched. Germline V gene sequence: CDR1 KGHDR, CDR2 SFDVKD. CDR3 amino acids: CATSWTGEETQYF. DNA of the CDR3: TGTGCCACCAGTTGGACAGGTGAAGAGACCCAGTACTTC.

As regards this clonotype: A much more abundant neighbour one base away suggests this may be a read error. This chain links TRBV4-1 with TRBJ1-2, with TRBD1 identical over 10 bases. This CDR3 is 16 amino acids long. Germline-derived CDR1 and CDR2 are MGHRA and YSYEKL. The CDR3 is CASSHGDRGEDYGYIF. Written as DNA, the CDR3 is TGCGCCAGCAGCCATGGGGACAGGGGAGAGGACTATGGCTACATCTTC.

The chain couples TRBV12-3 or TRBV12-4 to TRBJ2-1, with 10 positions matching TRBD2. V gave up 5 bases and J gave up 6 bases; unmatched junction bases: 4. The CDR3 length is 14 residues. This CDR3 is CASSRTSGSNEQFF. Here the CDR3 DNA reads TGTGCCAGCAGTAGGACTAGCGGTAGCAATGAGCAGTTCTTC.

To note about this clonotype: One end of the junction is discordant with germline, which a read error may explain. This chain connects TRBV12-3 or TRBV12-4 to TRBJ2-3; 9 bases are a match to TRBD2. This CDR3 is built from 14 residues. CDR3 amino acids: CASSFGGRADTHYF. CDR3 DNA sequence: TGTGCCAGCAGTTTCGGCGGGAGGGCAGATACGCACTATTTT.

This clonotype has more than one count but fewer than ten. V and J are TRBV29-1 and TRBJ2-1; maybe TRBD2 (5 bases). Germline values: CDR1 SQVTM, CDR2 ANQGSEA. This CDR3 is 13 amino acids long. Trimming shortened V by 7 bases and J by 7 bases, and 17 bases separated the two germline ends. CDR3 region: CSAARDTSNEQFF. The CDR3 nucleotides are TGCAGCGCCGCTCGGGATACTTCGAATGAGCAGTTCTTC.

A remark on this clonotype: Since a much larger clone is just one base distant, this may be a read error. The J gene is TRBJ2-7, the V gene TRBV10-3; TRBD1 matches 8 bases. CDR1 ENHRY and CDR2 SYGVKD come from the germline V gene. With V trimmed by 8 bases and J by 0 bases, 3 bases remained unmatched. There are 13 residues in the CDR3. The CDR3 sequence is CAIGGTGSYEQYF. The CDR3, as DNA: TGTGCCATCGGAGGGACAGGCTCCTACGAGCAGTACTTC.

In regard to this clonotype: Mismatch with germline at one junction end may stem from a read error. This sequence joins TRBV5-6 and TRBJ2-2, with D perhaps assigned TRBD1 or TRBD2 (5 bases each). This CDR3 has 15 amino acids. Germline assignment: CDR1 SGHDT and CDR2 YYEEEE. The CDR3 protein is CTSSLAPRVTGGLFF. Here the CDR3 DNA reads TGTACAAGCAGCTTGGCACCCAGAGTCACTGGGGGGCTGTTTTTT.

This clonotype appeared once. A much larger clone sits a single nucleotide away, making a read error possible. The CDR3 does not close with the conserved phenylalanine or tryptophan, likely indicating a read error. The V and J genes are TRBV6-2 or TRBV6-3 and TRBJ2-2; TRBD2 matches 12 bases. CDR1 is MNHEY, CDR2 SVGEGT, per germline. V lost 4 bases to trimming and J lost 4 bases; unmatched junction nucleotides: 7. The CDR3 loop spans 17 amino acids. CDR3 nucleotides: TGTGCCAGCAGTTTCGTTCTAGCGGGAGGGGTCACCGGGGAGCTGTTTCTT. This translates into CASSFVLAGGVTGELFL.

This clonotype was seen only a few times. The V call is TRBV29-1, the J call TRBJ2-1; no definite D call. The CDR3 consists of 14 residues. The germline V gene has CDR1 SQVTM and CDR2 ANQGSEA. The CDR3 DNA sequence: TGCGGCGCATCCCAAAATAGTCCGTACAATGAGCAGTTCTTC. This translates into CGASQNSPYNEQFF.

Ten or more counts support this clonotype. The CDR3 reads CASSSLGEAFF. The CDR3 DNA follows: TGTGCCAGCAGCTCCTTGGGGGAAGCTTTCTTT. The J gene is TRBJ1-1, the V gene TRBV11-2; D uncertain. Germline-derived CDR1 and CDR2 are SGHAT and FQNNGV. This CDR3 spans 11 amino acids. V was cut by 4 bases and J by 8 bases, with 8 bases left in between.

CDR3 sequence: CASSFPGTGIQETQYF. The CDR3 coding sequence is TGTGCCAGCAGCTTCCCCGGGACGGGGATACAAGAGACCCAGTACTTC. The J gene is TRBJ2-5, the V gene TRBV11-3; D tentatively reads TRBD1 or TRBD2 (5 bases each). Deletions cut 3 bases from V and 2 bases from J, with 16 bases between. Looked up from germline, CDR1 is SGHNT and CDR2 is YENEEA. This CDR3 is 16 amino acids long.

Concerning this clonotype: A clone one base away is much larger, so this may be a read error. V is TRBV6-2 or TRBV6-3 and J is TRBJ2-5; D is uncertain. The CDR3 covers 17 residues. In germline, CDR1 is MNHEY, CDR2 SVGEGT. The CDR3 DNA is TGTGCCGGCAGGAAAGGGTCCCCCGGTCTATCGAAAGAGACCCAGTACTTC. Its protein is CAGRKGSPGLSKETQYF.